Each of the 18 T cell receptor beta chains below was sequenced from the same sample in a study of T cell repertoires in cytomegalovirus infection. These receptors' antigens are unknown. MiXCR, run by TCRdb on the reads, gives a single entry per CDR3 protein. The data hold about 570,000 distinct CDR3 sequences, with 35% to 50% observed a single time. This material consisted of cultured PBMCs, taken from culture after CMV antigen stimulation. The source of these receptors is a human donor in good health (CMV status not recorded). Some clones in this sample may be carry-over from other donors' samples.

This clonotype was seen more than once but under ten times. The chain couples TRBV29-1 to TRBJ1-1, with 7 nucleotides matching TRBD1. Unmatched junction bases numbered 12, after V lost 7 bases and J lost 4 bases. Germline loops: CDR1 SQVTM, CDR2 ANQGSEA. The CDR3 sequence is 14 residues long. CDR3 region: CSASHRGWGTEAFF. For the CDR3, the DNA is TGCAGCGCTAGCCACAGGGGTTGGGGCACTGAAGCTTTCTTT.

V usage is TRBV12-3 or TRBV12-4 and J usage is TRBJ2-7, with 14 nucleotides matching TRBD2. The CDR3 is 17 amino acids. V trimming: 5 bases; J trimming: 3 bases; junction bases outside the gene matches: 9. CDR3 residues: CASSPHGTSGGFYEQYF. The CDR3 DNA is TGTGCCAGCAGTCCGCACGGGACTAGCGGGGGTTTCTACGAGCAGTACTTC.

The gene calls are TRBV20-1 and TRBJ1-5; D not certain. The germline V gene has CDR1 DFQATT and CDR2 SNEGSKA (reference sequence). V was trimmed by 2 bases and J by 4 bases, leaving 9 bases between them. The CDR3 totals 13 residues. The CDR3 DNA reads as TGCAGTGCTAGAAAGACACCGAATCAGCCCCAGCATTTT. This encodes CSARKTPNQPQHF.

The chain has TRBV7-2 and TRBJ2-3; no clear D gene. The CDR3 loop spans 13 amino acids. Germline assignment: CDR1 SGHTA and CDR2 FQGNSA. V was trimmed by 1 base and J by 4 bases, leaving 6 bases between them. The CDR3 region is CASSLDIADTQYF. The CDR3 bases are TGTGCCAGCAGCTTAGATATCGCAGATACGCAGTATTTT.

The J gene is TRBJ1-2, the V gene TRBV7-4; 8 bases fit TRBD1. The CDR3 is 15 amino acids. Unmatched junction bases numbered 7, after V lost 4 bases and J lost 3 bases. Germline V gene data show CDR1 as SGHVT and CDR2 as SQSDAQ. CDR3: CASSYPGQADYGYTF. CDR3 sequence (DNA): TGTGCCAGCAGCTATCCGGGACAGGCCGACTATGGCTACACCTTC.

The chain recombines TRBV7-7 with TRBJ2-5, with D hard to call. CDR1 and CDR2 from the germline V gene are SSHAT and FNYEAQ (reference sequence). CDR3 size: 15 residues. Trimming left V 1 base short and J 7 bases short, with 16 bases between. The CDR3 region has the DNA TGTGCCAGCAGCTTAGACCCTCGTTTAGGTGGGACCCAGTACTTC. It yields the protein CASSLDPRLGGTQYF. Full variable domain (outside the CDR3, taken from reference TRBV7-7 and TRBJ2-5): GAGVSQSPRYKVTKRGQDVTLRCDPISSHATLYWYQQALGQGPEFLTYFNYEAQPDKSGLPSDRFSAERPEGSISTLTIQRTEQRDSAMYRCASSLDPRLGGTQYFGPGTRLLVL.

The J gene is TRBJ2-3, the V gene TRBV7-2, with D possibly TRBD2 on 6 matching bases. Germline V lookup: CDR1 SGHTA, CDR2 FQGNSA. This CDR3 is 19 amino acids long. Trimming cost V 4 bases and J 2 bases, with 25 bases left between them. CDR3 bases: TGTGCCAGCAGCTCCCCCCCCGATCCGCGGGGACGAATCACAGATACGCAGTATTTT. Translating it yields CASSSPPDPRGRITDTQYF.

The chain has TRBV7-9 and TRBJ2-5; D gene ambiguous. The CDR3 extends over 14 amino acids. The ends were cut back, 2 bases at V and 1 base at J, with 8 bases in the middle. The germline gives CDR1 SEHNR, CDR2 FQNEAQ (reference sequence). This CDR3 reads CASSLITPQETQYF. CDR3 DNA sequence: TGTGCCAGCAGCTTAATTACCCCCCAAGAGACCCAGTACTTC.

The chain is built from TRBV20-1 and TRBJ2-5, with D unclear. Germline values: CDR1 DFQATT, CDR2 SNEGSKA (reference sequence). The CDR3 is 13 amino acids. Trimming left V 6 bases short and J 0 bases short, with 11 bases between. CDR3 sequence reads: CSASGPNQETQYF. The CDR3 nucleotides are TGCAGTGCCTCGGGCCCCAACCAAGAGACCCAGTACTTC.

This clonotype showed up just a few times. The chain has TRBV7-9 and TRBJ2-1; maybe TRBD2 (6 bases). This CDR3 region has 15 residues. Germline V gene sequence: CDR1 SEHNR, CDR2 FQNEAQ (reference sequence). Trimming took 2 bases from V and 5 from J, leaving 13 bases between them. CDR3 region: CASSLWGDENNEQFF. The CDR3 DNA sequence: TGTGCCAGCAGCTTATGGGGGGACGAAAACAATGAGCAGTTCTTC.

This rearrangement joins TRBV7-2 to TRBJ1-3, with D tentatively TRBD1 (5 bases). The V end was cut by 8 bases, the J end by 8 bases, with 19 bases between. Germline V lookup: CDR1 SGHTA, CDR2 FQGNSA. There are 14 residues in the CDR3. CDR3 nucleotides: TGTGCCAGCTGCAGGGTTAGCCCCGAAGACACCATATATTTT. Translating gives CASCRVSPEDTIYF.

The chain employs TRBV19 and TRBJ1-5; D unresolved. The germline V and J ends were trimmed by 4 bases and 8 bases, with 9 bases remaining between them. The CDR3 covers 12 residues. Per germline, CDR1 LNHDA and CDR2 SQIVND (reference sequence). CDR3 amino acids: CASSRPWEPQHF. The CDR3 DNA is TGTGCCAGTAGTAGGCCCTGGGAGCCCCAGCATTTT. Full variable domain (missing parts from reference TRBV19 and TRBJ1-5): DGGITQSPKYLFRKEGQNVTLSCEQNLNHDAMYWYRQDPGQGLRLIYYSQIVNDFQKGDIAEGYSVSREKKESFPLTVTSAQKNPTAFYLCASSRPWEPQHFGDGTRLSIL.

This sequence joins TRBV6-2 or TRBV6-3 and TRBJ1-5, with 7 bases lining up with TRBD1. Per germline, CDR1 MNHEY and CDR2 SVGEGT. Trimming cost V 5 bases and J 1 base; bases outside gene matches: 11. The CDR3 runs to 17 residues. The DNA of the CDR3 is TGTGCCAGCAGTCCCCGAAACTTACAGGGGAGCAATCAGCCCCAGCATTTT. Encoded protein: CASSPRNLQGSNQPQHF.

Only a few counts were recorded for this clonotype. This chain uses TRBV10-3 with TRBJ1-1; 8 positions agree with TRBD1. V was pared by 4 bases and J by 4 bases, with 8 bases of the junction left unmatched. The CDR3 loop spans 15 amino acids. Germline-derived CDR1 and CDR2 are ENHRY and SYGVKD. The CDR3 spells CAISGVPQGATEAFF. The CDR3 DNA reads TGTGCCATCAGTGGGGTTCCGCAGGGGGCCACTGAAGCTTTCTTT.

The chain uses TRBV7-2 and TRBJ2-7, with 7 bases lining up with TRBD1. CDR1 is SGHTA, CDR2 FQGNSA, per germline. Trimming removed 2 bases from V and 2 bases from J; junction bases left unmatched: 6. This CDR3 comprises 15 residues. The chain's CDR3 is CASSLPGQLPYEQYF. CDR3 sequence (DNA): TGTGCCAGCAGCTTACCGGGACAGCTCCCCTACGAGCAGTACTTC.

This clonotype showed up just a few times. The chain couples TRBV6-1 to TRBJ2-2; a weak D match, TRBD1 (5 bases). The germline V gene encodes CDR1 MNHNS and CDR2 SASEGT. The V and J ends lost 8 bases and 0 bases respectively, with 13 bases between them. The CDR3 extends over 15 amino acids. The CDR3 DNA sequence: TGTGCCAGCGCAAGACAGCCGGCGAACACCGGGGAGCTGTTTTTT. Residues: CASARQPANTGELFF.

This clonotype has more than one count but fewer than ten. The V call is TRBV7-8, the J call TRBJ2-5; a weak D match, TRBD1 (5 bases). V was cut by 5 bases and J by 3 bases, with 13 bases left in between. The CDR3 spans 14 residues. The germline gives CDR1 SGHVS, CDR2 FQNEAQ. The chain's CDR3 is CASSLGVTEETQYF. In DNA, the CDR3 is TGTGCCAGCAGCCTAGGGGTGACAGAAGAGACCCAGTACTTC.

V is TRBV7-6 and J is TRBJ2-2, with TRBD2 matching over 11 bases. The CDR3 has 16 residues. Germline trimming cut 5 bases from V and 7 bases from J; bases unmatched to any gene: 9. Germline V gene data show CDR1 as SGHVS and CDR2 as FNYEAQ. CDR3 nucleotides: TGTGCCAGCAGCCCAGGGCTAGCGGGGGGAATCGGGGAGCTGTTTTTT. Its protein product is CASSPGLAGGIGELFF. The full variable domain, with the rest looked up from reference TRBV7-6 and TRBJ2-2, is GAGVSQSPRYKVTKRGQDVALRCDPISGHVSLYWYRQALGQGPEFLTYFNYEAQQDKSGLPNDRFSAERPEGSISTLTIQRTEQRDSAMYRCASSPGLAGGIGELFFGEGSRLTVL.